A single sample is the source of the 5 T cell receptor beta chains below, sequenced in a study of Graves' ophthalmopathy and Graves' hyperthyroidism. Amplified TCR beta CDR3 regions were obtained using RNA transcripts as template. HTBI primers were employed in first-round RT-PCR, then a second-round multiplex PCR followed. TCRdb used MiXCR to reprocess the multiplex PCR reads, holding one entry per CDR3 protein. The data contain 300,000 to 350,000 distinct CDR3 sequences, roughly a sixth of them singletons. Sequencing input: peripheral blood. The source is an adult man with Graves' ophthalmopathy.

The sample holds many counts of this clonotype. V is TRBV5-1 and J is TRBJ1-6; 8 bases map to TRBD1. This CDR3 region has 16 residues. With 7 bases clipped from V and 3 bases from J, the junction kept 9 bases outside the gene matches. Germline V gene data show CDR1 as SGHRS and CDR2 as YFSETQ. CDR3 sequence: CASRGTGDIYNSPLHF. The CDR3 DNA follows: TGCGCCAGCCGGGGGACAGGTGATATCTATAATTCACCCCTCCACTTT.

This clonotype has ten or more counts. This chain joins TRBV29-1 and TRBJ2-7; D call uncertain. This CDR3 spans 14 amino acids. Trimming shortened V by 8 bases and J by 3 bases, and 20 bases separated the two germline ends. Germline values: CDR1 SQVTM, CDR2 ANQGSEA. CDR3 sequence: CSLSPAATDYEQYF. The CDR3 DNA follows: TGCAGCTTATCCCCCGCCGCAACTGACTACGAGCAGTACTTC.

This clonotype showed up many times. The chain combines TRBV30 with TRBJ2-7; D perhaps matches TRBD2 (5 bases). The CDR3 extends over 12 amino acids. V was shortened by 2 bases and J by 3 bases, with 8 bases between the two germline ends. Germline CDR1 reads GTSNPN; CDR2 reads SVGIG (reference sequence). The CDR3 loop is CAWSSGSYEQYF. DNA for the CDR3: TGTGCCTGGAGTAGCGGCAGCTACGAGCAGTACTTC.

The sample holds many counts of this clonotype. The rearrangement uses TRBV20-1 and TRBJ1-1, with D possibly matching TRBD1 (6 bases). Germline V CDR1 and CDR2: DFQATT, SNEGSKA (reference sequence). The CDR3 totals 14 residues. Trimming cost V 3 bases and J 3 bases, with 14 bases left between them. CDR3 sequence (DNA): TGCAGTGCTAGGGGGGCTAGGATGTACACTGAAGCTTTCTTT. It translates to CSARGARMYTEAFF.

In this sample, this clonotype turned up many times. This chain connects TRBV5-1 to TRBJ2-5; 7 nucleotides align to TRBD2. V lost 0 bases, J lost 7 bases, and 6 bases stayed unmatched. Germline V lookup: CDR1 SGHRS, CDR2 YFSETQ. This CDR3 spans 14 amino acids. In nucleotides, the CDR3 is TGCGCCAGCAGCTTGGGTGCGGGAGAGGGGACCCAGTACTTC. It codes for CASSLGAGEGTQYF. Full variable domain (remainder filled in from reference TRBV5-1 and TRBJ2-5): KAGVTQTPRYLIKTRGQQVTLSCSPISGHRSVSWYQQTPGQGLQFLFEYFSETQRNKGNFPGRFSGRQFSNSRSEMNVSTLELGDSALYLCASSLGAGEGTQYFGPGTRLLVL.